Listed below are T cell receptor beta chains from one sample, sequenced in a study of control samples from healthy donors and cancer patients. TCRdb's copy holds only in-frame clones and misses some; the assay was immunoSEQ multiplex PCR. The sample yields some 200,000 clones, 90% to 95% seen once. The sequencing sample was made of blood. These receptors were collected from a woman aged 25 to 39 in good health. Both conserved end residues are part of each CDR3. A D gene is named only where the DNA matches it firmly. Size is stated for part of the rows, as once, few or many counts, or as a class when the clone is expanded.

cdr3_nt	cdr3_aa	v_call	j_call	clone_size	d_call
TGTGCCAGCAGTTACGGACTAGCGGGGTACAATGAGCAGTTCTTC	CASSYGLAGYNEQFF	TRBV6-5	TRBJ2-1	.	TRBD2
TGTGCCAGCATTCCCGGCCCGGCAACTAATGAAAAACTGTTTTTT	CASIPGPATNEKLFF	TRBV6-5	TRBJ1-4	.	.
TGTGCCAGCAGTTTATACGGGGATCAAGAGACCCAGTACTTC	CASSLYGDQETQYF	TRBV27	TRBJ2-5	.	.
TGTGCCAGCAGTTATTCAGGAAGCAATCAGCCCCAGCATTTT	CASSYSGSNQPQHF	TRBV6-5	TRBJ1-5	.	.
TGTGCCAGCAGCCAAGGGACTAGCGGGAGGCTTGAGCAGTACTTC	CASSQGTSGRLEQYF	TRBV4-2	TRBJ2-7	.	TRBD2
TGCGCCAGCAGCTTGGGACAGGGGGCCTCCTACGAGCAGTACTTC	CASSLGQGASYEQYF	TRBV5-1	TRBJ2-7	.	TRBD1
TGTGCCAGTAGCCCCGGGACAGCGACCTACGAGCAGTACTTC	CASSPGTATYEQYF	TRBV19	TRBJ2-7	.	TRBD1
TGTGCCAGTACAGGGGCGAGCAATCAGCCCCAGCATTTT	CASTGASNQPQHF	TRBV19	TRBJ1-5	.	.
TGTGCCAGCAGGCGGACAGACTCTGGAAACACCATATATTTT	CASRRTDSGNTIYF	TRBV6-5	TRBJ1-3	.	.
TGTGCCAGCAGTCAACAGGGGGCGCGAACCGGGGAGCTGTTTTTT	CASSQQGARTGELFF	TRBV27	TRBJ2-2	.	TRBD1
TGTGCCAGCTCACCTAATGACAGGGGAGGGACTGAAGCTTTCTTT	CASSPNDRGGTEAFF	TRBV18	TRBJ1-1	.	TRBD1
TGTGCCTGGAGTCTGGGGACAGATCCTTTCTTT	CAWSLGTDPFF	TRBV30	TRBJ1-1	.	TRBD1
TGTGCCAGCAGTGAAGGACTTTTTTATGGCTACACCTTC	CASSEGLFYGYTF	TRBV6-1	TRBJ1-2	.	.
TGTGCCAGCAGCGTAGGCGACAGAACAGATACGCAGTATTTT	CASSVGDRTDTQYF	TRBV9	TRBJ2-3	.	.
TGTGCCAGCAGCTCCCGGGACAGGACAGATACGCAGTATTTT	CASSSRDRTDTQYF	TRBV11-3	TRBJ2-3	.	TRBD1
TGCGCCAGCAGCTTATCACAGGGGAACACTGAAGCTTTCTTT	CASSLSQGNTEAFF	TRBV5-1	TRBJ1-1	.	.
TGTGCCAGCAGCCAAGACCTAGCGGGGGTGGAGACCCAGTACTTC	CASSQDLAGVETQYF	TRBV3-1/TRBV3-2	TRBJ2-5	.	TRBD2
TGTGCCACCAGTCCTGGACAGGGGGGTGGCTACACCTTC	CATSPGQGGGYTF	TRBV24-1	TRBJ1-2	.	TRBD1
TGTGCCAGCAGCTTAGTGGGACAGGGGGTCGAGCAGTACTTC	CASSLVGQGVEQYF	TRBV11-2	TRBJ2-7	.	TRBD1
TGTGCCAGCAGCGCCCCCAGGGGGGCATCACCCCTCCACTTT	CASSAPRGASPLHF	TRBV7-9	TRBJ1-6	.	TRBD1
TGCAGCGTGGGGAAGGGGTACGAGCAGTACTTC	CSVGKGYEQYF	TRBV29-1	TRBJ2-7	.	.
TGTGCCAGCAGCCTTAGGACGGTAACCTACGAGCAGTACTTC	CASSLRTVTYEQYF	TRBV3-1/TRBV3-2	TRBJ2-7	.	.
TGTGCCTGGAGATTCGGGGGATTGGACAATCAGCCCCAGCATTTT	CAWRFGGLDNQPQHF	TRBV30	TRBJ1-5	.	.
TGTGCCAGCAGTCCTACCAGGGGGATCAACTATGGCTACACCTTC	CASSPTRGINYGYTF	TRBV14	TRBJ1-2	.	TRBD1
TGCGCCAGCAGACTAGCGGGGGCCGCCACAGATACGCAGTATTTT	CASRLAGAATDTQYF	TRBV5-1	TRBJ2-3	.	TRBD2
TGTGCCAGCAGTCCGGGCGGAGCCTATGGCTACACCTTC	CASSPGGAYGYTF	TRBV6-5	TRBJ1-2	once	.
TGCGCCAGCAGCCAAGTGGGGACAGGGGGGGTTGGGGCTTTCTTT	CASSQVGTGGVGAFF	TRBV4-3	TRBJ1-1	.	TRBD1
TGTGCCAGCAGACCCACTAGCGGAAGCTCCTACAATGAGCAGTTCTTC	CASRPTSGSSYNEQFF	TRBV3-1/TRBV3-2	TRBJ2-1	.	TRBD2
TGTGCCAGCAGCTTAGTGGCAGGGGGGAATGAGCAGTTCTTC	CASSLVAGGNEQFF	TRBV7-9	TRBJ2-1	.	.
TGCAGCGCCGGACAGGTTACCAATGAGCAGTTCTTC	CSAGQVTNEQFF	TRBV29-1	TRBJ2-1	.	TRBD1
TGTGCCAGCAGTTACTCGGGACTCGACACCGGGGAGCTGTTTTTT	CASSYSGLDTGELFF	TRBV6-5	TRBJ2-2	.	.
TGTGCCAGCAGTTACCAGGGTAGGGGCTACGAGCAGTACTTC	CASSYQGRGYEQYF	TRBV6-2/TRBV6-3	TRBJ2-7	.	.
TGTGCCAGCAGCTTAACTGGGGGAGTCGGAGATACGCAGTATTTT	CASSLTGGVGDTQYF	TRBV7-3	TRBJ2-3	.	.
TGTGCCAGCATACTAGCGGGAGAAACCGGGGAGCTGTTTTTT	CASILAGETGELFF	TRBV2	TRBJ2-2	once	TRBD2
TGTGCCAGCAGCGTATACGGGCGCCCGAACACCGGGGAGCTGTTTTTT	CASSVYGRPNTGELFF	TRBV9	TRBJ2-2	.	.
TGTGCCAGCAGCTTAGCGGGGGTGGGTGAGCAGTTCTTC	CASSLAGVGEQFF	TRBV7-2	TRBJ2-1	.	.
TGTGCCAGCAGCTTGGGTTTCTTCCAGCCCCAGCATTTT	CASSLGFFQPQHF	TRBV5-8	TRBJ1-5	.	.
TGTGCCCGCGGGGGACTAGCGGGGGGGCACGAGACCCAGTACTTC	CARGGLAGGHETQYF	TRBV6-6	TRBJ2-5	.	TRBD2
TGTGCCTGGAGTGCACAGACAGGACCTACTCAGCCCCAGCATTTT	CAWSAQTGPTQPQHF	TRBV30	TRBJ1-5	.	.
TGTGCCTGGAGTCGGAACACTGAAGCTTTCTTT	CAWSRNTEAFF	TRBV30	TRBJ1-1	.	.
TGTGCCACCACCGGGTCGGGCAATCAGCCCCAGCATTTT	CATTGSGNQPQHF	TRBV24-1	TRBJ1-5	.	.
TGTGCCATCAGTCCAGAAATTAACTATGGCTACACCTTC	CAISPEINYGYTF	TRBV10-3	TRBJ1-2	.	.
TGTGCCAGCAGCTTAAGACTAGCGGGAGTTGAGACCCAGTACTTC	CASSLRLAGVETQYF	TRBV7-9	TRBJ2-5	.	TRBD2
TGTGCCAGCAGAGGGACAACCTACGAGCAGTACTTC	CASRGTTYEQYF	TRBV6-5	TRBJ2-7	.	.
TGTGCCAGCAGTTATCAGCCCTATAATTCACCCCTCCACTTT	CASSYQPYNSPLHF	TRBV28	TRBJ1-6	.	.
TGTGCCACCAGCAGAGTACAGGGCATCAATGAAAAACTGTTTTTT	CATSRVQGINEKLFF	TRBV15	TRBJ1-4	.	.
TGTGCCACCAGCAGTAAAACAGGGGGCACTGAAGCTTTCTTT	CATSSKTGGTEAFF	TRBV15	TRBJ1-1	once	TRBD1
TGTGCCAGTAGTCTGGACGGAAATAGCAATCAGCCCCAGCATTTT	CASSLDGNSNQPQHF	TRBV19	TRBJ1-5	.	.
TGCGCCAGCATTTCTACAGGGGGAGAGACCCAGTACTTC	CASISTGGETQYF	TRBV5-1	TRBJ2-5	once	TRBD1
TGTGCCAGCAGTACCCGTCAGACAGGAGTTCGTACGGTTGAGCAGTTCTTC	CASSTRQTGVRTVEQFF	TRBV27	TRBJ2-1	.	.
TGCAGTGCTAGGGCTGACTATGGCTACACCTTC	CSARADYGYTF	TRBV20-1	TRBJ1-2	.	.
TGTGCCAGCAGCCATTCCGACAGGCTGAACACTGAAGCTTTCTTT	CASSHSDRLNTEAFF	TRBV3-1/TRBV3-2	TRBJ1-1	.	.
TGTGCCAGCAGCCCCCGGACGGCCCAAGAGACCCAGTACTTC	CASSPRTAQETQYF	TRBV7-9	TRBJ2-5	.	.
TGTGCCAGCAGTGAAGCGGGAGCGGGTTACGAGCAGTACTTC	CASSEAGAGYEQYF	TRBV6-1	TRBJ2-7	.	.
TGTGCCAGCAGCTTAGCGGGGACAGCAACTAATGAAAAACTGTTTTTT	CASSLAGTATNEKLFF	TRBV7-9	TRBJ1-4	.	TRBD1
TGTGCCAGCAGTACCCCAGGGAGGGGAGCTGGAAACACCATATATTTT	CASSTPGRGAGNTIYF	TRBV28	TRBJ1-3	.	.
TGTGCCAGCAGCTTAATGGGAGGGAACAATGAGCAGTTCTTC	CASSLMGGNNEQFF	TRBV7-2	TRBJ2-1	.	TRBD2
TGTGCCAGCTCACCAGGGGGCGATGAGCAGTTCTTC	CASSPGGDEQFF	TRBV18	TRBJ2-1	.	.
TGTGCCAGCAGTACAAGGACAGACTACGAGCAGTACTTC	CASSTRTDYEQYF	TRBV27	TRBJ2-7	.	.